The sequence of this T cell receptor beta chain was determined in a study of cytomegalovirus exposure and HLA in healthy donors. About the research overall: Approximately 200 million T cells yielded 110 million or so unique TCR beta sequences in earlier analysis.

60 Vbeta and 13 Jbeta primers were used in PCR. The assay was immunoSEQ multiplex PCR, and TCRdb's table has in-frame clones only and misses some. The profile shows 150,000 to 200,000 clones, roughly 80% of them singletons. A note on this clone: Its antigen is not identified.

Trimming shortened V by 3 bases and J by 1 base, and 13 bases separated the two germline ends. There are 15 residues in the CDR3. Germline CDR1 reads SEHNR; CDR2 reads FQNEAQ (reference sequence). Study conclusions and caveats: Most TCR sequences were seen very rarely across donors, but some public TCRs occurred in many. In a later analysis, TCR beta V- and J-gene trimming showed a link to a missense DCLRE1C variant. In the analysis, some V segments, TRBV6-2 and TRBV6-3 included, were excluded as indistinguishable.

The TCR originated in a male donor in good health and CMV-seronegative. Sequenced material: PBMCs. The gene calls are TRBV7-9 and TRBJ2-7; D perhaps matches TRBD1 (6 bases). In nucleotides, the CDR3 is TGTGCCAGCAGCTTTGTAACAGGGCCGTCCTACGAGCAGTACTTC. Protein product: CASSFVTGPSYEQYF.